These 19 T cell receptor beta chains were all obtained from the same sample, sequenced in a study of T-cell memory formation after mild COVID-19. Via MiXCR, TCRdb re-called the 5' RACE reads, giving one row per CDR3 protein. This table holds some 320,000 distinct CDR3 sequences, approximately 15% found once. The specimen sequenced was PBMCs or a T cell subset sorted from them (not recorded which). Source of these receptors: a man younger than 35 who had mild COVID-19 (a few samples of this study predate the infection). Cell type and time point are not known.

The chain uses TRBV19 and TRBJ1-5; 9 nucleotides line up with TRBD1. Losses at the gene ends were 3 bases for V and 4 bases for J; bases not matched to a gene: 10. CDR3 length: 17 residues. The germline V gene encodes CDR1 LNHDA and CDR2 SQIVND (reference sequence). The CDR3 DNA follows: TGTGCCAGTAGTATTCCAGCGGGACAGGGTCCAAATCAGCCCCAGCATTTT. Its translation is CASSIPAGQGPNQPQHF.

In its sample, this clonotype was seen a few times. This sequence joins TRBV5-1 and TRBJ2-1; the D gene is possibly TRBD1 (6 bases). V shed 1 base and J shed 8 bases, with 7 bases lying between them. The CDR3 runs 12 residues. Germline CDR1 is SGHRS and CDR2 is YFSETQ. CDR3 nucleotides: TGCGCCAGCAGCTTGCCAGGGGATGAGCAGTTCTTC. Residues: CASSLPGDEQFF.

The V and J genes are TRBV4-3 and TRBJ2-3; D is uncertain. CDR3 length: 14 amino acids. Trimming removed 4 bases at V and 4 bases at J, with 12 bases between. CDR1 is LGHNA, CDR2 YSLEER, per germline. In DNA form, the CDR3 reads TGCGCCAGCAGCCCCCAGGACGTATCAGATACGCAGTATTTT. This codes for CASSPQDVSDTQYF.

The chain carries TRBV5-1 and TRBJ2-1, with 9 bases lining up with TRBD1. V lost 0 bases, J lost 16 bases, and 11 bases stayed unmatched. This CDR3 has 14 amino acids. Germline CDR1 is SGHRS and CDR2 is YFSETQ. The CDR3 protein is CASSLAGTGLNYFF. In DNA form, the CDR3 reads TGCGCCAGCAGCTTGGCGGGGACAGGGTTGAATTACTTCTTC.

The chain has TRBV20-1 and TRBJ2-2, with 7 nucleotides matching TRBD2. Germline-derived CDR1 and CDR2 are DFQATT and SNEGSKA (reference sequence). Losses at the gene ends were 3 bases for V and 4 bases for J; bases not matched to a gene: 5. The CDR3 has 14 residues. The CDR3, as DNA: TGCAGTGCTAGTCTGGCTAGCGGCACCGGGGAGCTGTTTTTT. Encoded protein: CSASLASGTGELFF.

This clonotype was counted a few times. The V call is TRBV28, the J call TRBJ1-2, with D possibly matching TRBD1 (6 bases). V shed 2 bases and J shed 4 bases, with 11 bases lying between them. The V gene's germline CDR1 is MDHEN and CDR2 SYDVKM. This CDR3 comprises 14 residues. The CDR3 DNA is TGTGCCAGCAGTTTAGGGGGGCACCTCTATGGCTACACCTTC. Residues: CASSLGGHLYGYTF.

The chain uses TRBV6-5 and TRBJ1-1, with no clear D. With 7 bases removed from V and 7 bases from J, the gap between germline ends came to 16 bases. There are 13 residues in the CDR3. Per the germline V gene, CDR1 is MNHEY and CDR2 is SVGAGI. CDR3 residues: CASKIVLWGEAFF. The CDR3 DNA reads as TGTGCCAGCAAAATAGTTCTGTGGGGTGAAGCTTTCTTT.

The chain links TRBV4-3 to TRBJ2-1, with D perhaps given as TRBD1 or TRBD2 (5 bases each). The CDR3 has 16 amino acids. Germline V gene lookup returns CDR1 LGHNA and CDR2 YSLEER. Trimming took off 1 base at V and 5 bases at J, with 15 bases between the two ends. The CDR3 DNA reads TGCGCCAGCAGCCAAGGCCGGGGCGACAGAGACAATGAGCAGTTCTTC. Its protein is CASSQGRGDRDNEQFF.

The chain carries TRBV7-3 and TRBJ2-1; D is perhaps TRBD1 (5 bases). Germline CDR1 and CDR2: SGHTA and FQGTGA. V was trimmed by 2 bases and J by 4 bases, leaving 12 bases between them. CDR3 length: 15 amino acids. CDR3 sequence (DNA): TGTGCCAGCAGCTTATGGCAGGGCGCTTACAATGAGCAGTTCTTC. Its protein product is CASSLWQGAYNEQFF. Supplemented by reference TRBV7-3 and TRBJ2-1, the full variable domain reads GAGVSQTPSNKVTEKGKYVELRCDPISGHTALYWYRQSLGQGPEFLIYFQGTGAADDSGLPNDRFFAVRPEGSVSTLKIQRTERGDSAVYLCASSLWQGAYNEQFFGPGTRLTVL.

This clonotype was detected only a few times. V usage is TRBV20-1 and J usage is TRBJ2-3; D remains ambiguous. The CDR3 is made up of 15 amino acids. The germline CDR1 and CDR2 sequences are DFQATT and SNEGSKA (reference sequence). V was pared by 0 bases and J by 2 bases, with 12 bases between. The CDR3 region is CSARDLARATDTQYF. CDR3 bases: TGCAGTGCTAGAGATTTGGCTAGAGCCACAGATACGCAGTATTTT.

The sample holds many counts of this clonotype. The rearrangement uses TRBV4-1 and TRBJ1-5, with a weak D call TRBD1 (5 bases). The CDR3 runs 15 residues. The germline gives CDR1 MGHRA, CDR2 YSYEKL. Trimming left V 6 bases short and J 0 bases short, with 12 bases between. This CDR3 reads CASRERDVSNQPQHF. The CDR3 DNA reads TGCGCCAGCAGGGAGAGGGACGTTAGCAATCAGCCCCAGCATTTT.

This clonotype was recorded many times. CDR3 sequence (DNA): TGTGCCAGCAGCCTTTCCGGGGGAGATCAAAACATTCAGTACTTC. Residues: CASSLSGGDQNIQYF. V is TRBV5-8 and J is TRBJ2-4; perhaps TRBD2 as D (6 bases). The CDR3 runs to 15 residues. Germline V gives CDR1 SGHTS, CDR2 YDEGEE. V was cut by 4 bases and J by 5 bases, with 16 bases left in between. Full variable domain (outside the CDR3, taken from reference TRBV5-8 and TRBJ2-4): EAGVTQSPTHLIKTRGQQATLRCSPISGHTSVYWYQQALGLGLQFLLWYDEGEERNRGNFPPRFSGRQFPNYSSELNVNALELEDSALYLCASSLSGGDQNIQYFGAGTRLSVL.

The V and J genes are TRBV12-3 or TRBV12-4 and TRBJ1-5; D may be TRBD1 (5 bases). The CDR3 consists of 14 residues. Trimming removed 6 bases at V and 6 bases at J, with 15 bases between. The CDR3 DNA is TGTGCCAGCAGCGCCTCCGACAGAGCTCAGCCCCAGCATTTT. It is translated as CASSASDRAQPQHF.

This clonotype has more than one count but fewer than ten. This chain's CDR3 is CASSLERGRELVYEQYF. CDR3 DNA: TGCGCCAGCAGCTTGGAAAGGGGACGAGAATTGGTCTACGAGCAGTACTTC. This chain uses TRBV5-1 with TRBJ2-7, with D perhaps matching TRBD1 or TRBD2 (5 bases each). Trimming stripped 0 bases from V and 3 bases from J, with 19 bases between. CDR3 size: 17 residues. Per the germline V gene, CDR1 is SGHRS and CDR2 is YFSETQ.

The chain links TRBV9 to TRBJ1-2, with D perhaps matching TRBD1 (5 bases). This CDR3 comprises 13 residues. Germline CDR1 and CDR2: SGDLS and YYNGEE. Trimming pared 0 bases from V and 7 bases from J, leaving 10 bases between. CDR3 amino acids: CASSVGWGSGYTF. The CDR3 DNA sequence: TGTGCCAGCAGCGTAGGATGGGGGAGTGGCTACACCTTC.

J is TRBJ2-1 and V is TRBV6-2 or TRBV6-3, with D possibly TRBD1 on 5 matching bases. The germline gives CDR1 MNHEY, CDR2 SVGEGT. The CDR3 runs 16 residues. V dropped 2 bases and J dropped 4 bases, with 15 bases sitting between them. The CDR3 DNA follows: TGTGCCAGCAGTTACCCCCTCCGACAGATTTACAATGAGCAGTTCTTC. Translation gives CASSYPLRQIYNEQFF.

The rearrangement uses TRBV6-6 and TRBJ2-3, with 8 nucleotides matching TRBD2. The CDR3 has 16 amino acids. Unmatched junction bases numbered 10, after V lost 6 bases and J lost 2 bases. The germline V gene encodes CDR1 MNHNY and CDR2 SVGAGI (reference sequence). The DNA for the CDR3 is TGTGCCAGCAGCCACGGAGGCGGGGGGATCACAGATACGCAGTATTTT. Its translation: CASSHGGGGITDTQYF.

A few counts support this clonotype. The V and J genes are TRBV11-1 and TRBJ2-5; D may match TRBD1 or TRBD2 (6 bases each). V was clipped by 2 bases and J by 0 bases, with 16 bases between them. The CDR3 runs to 17 residues. Germline CDR1 reads SGHAT; CDR2 reads FQDESV (reference sequence). The CDR3 protein is CASSLPGGTRNQETQYF. The CDR3 DNA is TGTGCCAGCAGCTTACCTGGGGGGACACGAAACCAAGAGACCCAGTACTTC.

This clonotype came up a few times. The chain combines TRBV4-2 with TRBJ2-5; 12 positions agree with TRBD2. CDR1 LGHNA and CDR2 YNFKEQ come from the germline V gene. The junction had 5 bases not matched to a gene; V was cut back by 0 bases and J by 0 bases. The CDR3 runs 18 residues. The CDR3 bases are TGTGCCAGCAGCCAAGAAGAGACTAGCGGGGGTCACCAAGAGACCCAGTACTTC. This gives the protein CASSQEETSGGHQETQYF.